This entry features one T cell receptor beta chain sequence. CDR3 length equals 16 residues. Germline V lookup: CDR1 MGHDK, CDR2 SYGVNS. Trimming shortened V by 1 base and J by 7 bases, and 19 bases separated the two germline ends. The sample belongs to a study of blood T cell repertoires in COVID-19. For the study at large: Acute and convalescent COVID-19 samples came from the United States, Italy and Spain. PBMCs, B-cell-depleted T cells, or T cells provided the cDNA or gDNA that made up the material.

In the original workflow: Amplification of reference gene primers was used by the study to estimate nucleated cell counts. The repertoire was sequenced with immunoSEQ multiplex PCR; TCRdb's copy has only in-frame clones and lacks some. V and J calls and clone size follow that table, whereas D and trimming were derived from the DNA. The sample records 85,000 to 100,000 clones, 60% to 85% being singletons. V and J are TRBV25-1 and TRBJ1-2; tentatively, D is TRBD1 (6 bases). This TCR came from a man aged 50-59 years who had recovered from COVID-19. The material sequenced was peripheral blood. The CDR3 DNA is TGTGCCAGCAGTGAATCCCGGGCAGGGGAAAGAGGTGGCTACACCTTC. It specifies CASSESRAGERGGYTF.